This T cell receptor (beta chain) is drawn from a study of T cells expressing NK-cell markers. For the study at large: Of eight sequenced donors, seven were HCMV-seropositive and one HCMV-seronegative.

TCRdb reanalyzed the 5' RACE reads and collapses them to one entry per CDR3 protein, without DNA. Recorded for this sample: about 380,000 distinct CDR3 sequences. Germline V lookup: CDR1 SGHTA, CDR2 FQGTGA. The CDR3 sequence is 15 residues long. The specimen sequenced was blood T cells: a sorted CD56 or NKG2C T cell subset, CD4+ or CD8+ T cells, or bulk PBMC T cells (not recorded which). V gene TRBV7-3 combines with J gene TRBJ2-1; the TCRdb D gene call, TRBD2, has no DNA to confirm it. The sequence came from a man aged 18 to 70 in good health. The CDR3 region is CASSLIPTSVDEQFF.